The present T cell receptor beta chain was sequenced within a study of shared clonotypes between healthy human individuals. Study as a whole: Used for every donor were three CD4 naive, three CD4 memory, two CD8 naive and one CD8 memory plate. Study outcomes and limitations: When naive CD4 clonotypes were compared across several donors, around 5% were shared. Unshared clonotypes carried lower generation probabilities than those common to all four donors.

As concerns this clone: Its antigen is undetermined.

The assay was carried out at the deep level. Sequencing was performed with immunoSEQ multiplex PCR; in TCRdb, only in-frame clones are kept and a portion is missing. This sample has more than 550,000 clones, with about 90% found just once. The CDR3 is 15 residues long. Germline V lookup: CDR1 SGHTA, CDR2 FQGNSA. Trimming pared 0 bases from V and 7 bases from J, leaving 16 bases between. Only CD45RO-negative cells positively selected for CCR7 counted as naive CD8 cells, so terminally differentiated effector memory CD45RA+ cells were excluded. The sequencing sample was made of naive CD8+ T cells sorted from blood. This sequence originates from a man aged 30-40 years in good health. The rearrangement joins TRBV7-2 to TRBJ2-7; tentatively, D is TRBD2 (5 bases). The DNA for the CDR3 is TGTGCCAGCAGCTTAGCAGGAGGAGGCCCTACGGAGCAGTACTTC. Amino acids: CASSLAGGGPTEQYF.